Detailed here is one T cell receptor beta chain. Its antigen remains unknown. The entry originates in a study of CD8 T cell repertoires and HIV-1 epitope variants. For the study at large: Controls included no peptide, Ebola AY9 epitope, and a CMV, EBV, flu pool. An uncultured baseline aliquot held 1M T cells. Tested: three Gag epitope families, Nef HW9 and YT9. Equal numbers of autologous T cell-negative cells presented antigen to enriched T cells.

The method was immunoSEQ multiplex PCR; TCRdb's version includes in-frame clones alone and lacks a portion of them. The repertoire holds several thousand clones, with around three fifths as singletons. This CDR3 is 15 amino acids long. In germline, CDR1 is SEHNR, CDR2 FQNEAQ (reference sequence). V dropped 3 bases and J dropped 1; count of bases not matched to a gene: 3. This receptor was identified in a male donor with HIV. The sequenced material came from cultured CD8+ T cells derived from PBMCs. This chain uses TRBV7-9 with TRBJ1-1; 9 nucleotides match TRBD1. The CDR3 loop is CASSFLDRGNTEAFF. The CDR3 nucleotides read TGTGCCAGCAGCTTCCTGGACAGGGGGAACACTGAAGCTTTCTTT.